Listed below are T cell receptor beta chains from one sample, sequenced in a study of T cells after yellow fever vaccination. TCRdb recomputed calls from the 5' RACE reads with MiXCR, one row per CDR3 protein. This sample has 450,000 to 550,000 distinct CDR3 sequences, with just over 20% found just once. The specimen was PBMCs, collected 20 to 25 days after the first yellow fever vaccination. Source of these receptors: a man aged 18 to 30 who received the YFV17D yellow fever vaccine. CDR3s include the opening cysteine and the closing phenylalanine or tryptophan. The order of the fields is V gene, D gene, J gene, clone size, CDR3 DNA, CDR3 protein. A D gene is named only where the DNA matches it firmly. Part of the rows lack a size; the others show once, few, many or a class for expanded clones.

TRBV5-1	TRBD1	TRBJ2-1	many	TGCGCCAGCAGCCTCGCGACAGGGGCGGTATCCTACAATGAGCAGTTCTTC	CASSLATGAVSYNEQFF
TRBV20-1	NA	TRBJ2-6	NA	TGCAGTGCTAGAGCGGGATCTGGGGCCAACGTCCTGACTTTC	CSARAGSGANVLTF
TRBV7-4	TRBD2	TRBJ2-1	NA	TGTACCAGCAGCTTGACAGGGATTTTAGCGGGGGGGCCTGCTGAGCAGTTCTTC	CTSSLTGILAGGPAEQFF
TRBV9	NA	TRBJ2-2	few	TGTGCCAGCAGCCGGATCGGGAGCACCGGGGAGCTGTTTTTT	CASSRIGSTGELFF
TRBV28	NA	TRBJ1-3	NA	TGTGCCAGCAGTTCAGCCCCTCTGTCTGGAAACACCATATATTTT	CASSSAPLSGNTIYF
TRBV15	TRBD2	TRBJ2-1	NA	TGTGCCACCAGCAGAGACACCGGGGGGGCGAGAGAGCAGTTCTTC	CATSRDTGGAREQFF
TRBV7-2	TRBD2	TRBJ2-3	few	TGTGCCAGCAGCCCAGGGACTATGGCAGATACGCAGTATTTT	CASSPGTMADTQYF
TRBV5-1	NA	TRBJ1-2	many	TGCGCCAGCAGCTTGTACATTAAGGGCTATGGCTACACCTTC	CASSLYIKGYGYTF
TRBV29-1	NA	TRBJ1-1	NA	TGCAGCGGCCGGAACACTGAAGCTTTCTTT	CSGRNTEAFF
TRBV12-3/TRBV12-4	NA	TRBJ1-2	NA	TGTGCCAGCAGTTTAGGGGGTCAGCGGGGCTACACCTTC	CASSLGGQRGYTF
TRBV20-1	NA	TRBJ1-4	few	TGCAGTGCCAGGACAGCCGGGGGGGAAAAACTGTTTTTT	CSARTAGGEKLFF